Listed here are 23 T cell receptor beta chains from one sample, sequenced in a study of cytomegalovirus exposure and HLA in healthy donors. The method was immunoSEQ multiplex PCR; TCRdb's version includes in-frame clones alone and lacks a portion of them. The table has under 200,000 clones, approximately 96% seen once. Material for sequencing was PBMCs. All receptors come from a woman between 18 and 30 years old in good health and CMV-seronegative.

The rearrangement joins TRBV27 to TRBJ1-4; D gene ambiguous. V lost 7 bases to trimming and J lost 3 bases, with 9 bases between them. This CDR3 contains 13 residues. Per germline, CDR1 MNHEY and CDR2 SMNVEV (reference sequence). The CDR3: CASKVRANEKLFF. The CDR3 nucleotides read TGTGCCAGCAAAGTTCGGGCTAATGAAAAACTGTTTTTT.

The chain recombines TRBV7-2 with TRBJ2-3, with 13 bases aligning to TRBD2. This CDR3 contains 18 residues. The germline V gene encodes CDR1 SGHTA and CDR2 FQGNSA. The V segment lost 5 bases and the J segment 5 bases; nucleotides outside the gene matches: 13. CDR3: CASSPSLTSGGVKDTQYF. The CDR3 DNA sequence: TGTGCCAGCAGCCCGAGTTTAACTAGCGGGGGGGTGAAAGATACGCAGTATTTT.

This chain uses TRBV6-1 with TRBJ1-2; D is perhaps TRBD1 (6 bases). Per germline, CDR1 MNHNS and CDR2 SASEGT. V lost 3 bases and J lost 5, with 10 bases in between. This CDR3 spans 13 amino acids. CDR3 region: CASSEVRGYGYTF. CDR3 DNA sequence: TGTGCCAGCAGTGAGGTCAGGGGTTATGGCTACACCTTC.

J is TRBJ1-2 and V is TRBV5-1, with 11 bases fitting TRBD1. CDR1 and CDR2 from the germline V gene are SGHRS and YFSETQ. V lost 3 bases and J lost 4; bases outside the gene matches: 5. The CDR3 loop spans 15 amino acids. The CDR3 DNA follows: TGCGCCAGCAGCTCGGGACAGGGGGTCCTCTATGGCTACACCTTC. This translates into CASSSGQGVLYGYTF.

V gene TRBV5-1 combines with J gene TRBJ2-7, with D maybe TRBD2 (5 bases). The CDR3 contains 13 residues. The germline V gene has CDR1 SGHRS and CDR2 YFSETQ. V was clipped by 2 bases and J by 3 bases, with 9 bases between them. This CDR3 is CASSFGENYEQYF. CDR3 coding DNA: TGCGCCAGCAGCTTTGGGGAGAACTACGAGCAGTACTTC. The whole variable domain, remainder taken from reference TRBV5-1 and TRBJ2-7, is KAGVTQTPRYLIKTRGQQVTLSCSPISGHRSVSWYQQTPGQGLQFLFEYFSETQRNKGNFPGRFSGRQFSNSRSEMNVSTLELGDSALYLCASSFGENYEQYFGPGTRLTVT.

V gene TRBV9 combines with J gene TRBJ1-4, with 10 nucleotides matching TRBD1. V was clipped by 3 bases and J by 8 bases; unmatched bases: 16. Germline V gives CDR1 SGDLS, CDR2 YYNGEE. CDR3 length: 18 residues. CDR3 coding DNA: TGTGCCAGCAGCGCTTCCGGGACAGGGGCTTTCAGGATGGAAAAACTGTTTTTT. Protein sequence: CASSASGTGAFRMEKLFF.

On this clone itself: One end of the junction is discordant with germline, which a read error may explain. CDR3 sequence reads: CASSRAGGPWNEQFF. CDR3 nucleotides: TGTGCTAGCAGCAGAGCGGGGGGGCCCTGGAATGAGCAGTTCTTC. The rearrangement uses TRBV7-7 and TRBJ2-1, with TRBD2 matching 10 bases. The CDR3 is made up of 15 amino acids. Germline V gene sequence: CDR1 SSHAT, CDR2 FNYEAQ (reference sequence).

The rearrangement joins TRBV19 to TRBJ2-7, with 10 bases that match TRBD1. V shed 4 bases and J 2 bases; nucleotides not matched to a gene: 5. Germline V gene lookup returns CDR1 LNHDA and CDR2 SQIVND (reference sequence). The CDR3 length is 15 residues. The CDR3 DNA sequence: TGTGCCAGTAGTACCGCCGGGACAGGGGCCTACGAGCAGTACTTC. This sequence encodes CASSTAGTGAYEQYF.

The chain couples TRBV7-2 to TRBJ2-7; D is ambiguous. V gave up 3 bases and J gave up 3 bases, with 9 bases separating them. The CDR3 spans 13 residues. The germline CDR1 and CDR2 sequences are SGHTA and FQGNSA. CDR3 amino acids: CASSFGRLYEQYF. The CDR3 nucleotides are TGTGCCAGCAGCTTTGGCAGACTCTACGAGCAGTACTTC. The whole variable domain, remainder taken from reference TRBV7-2 and TRBJ2-7, is GAGVSQSPSNKVTEKGKDVELRCDPISGHTALYWYRQSLGQGLEFLIYFQGNSAPDKSGLPSDRFSAERTGGSVSTLTIQRTQQEDSAVYLCASSFGRLYEQYFGPGTRLTVT.

The table lists this clone with a few counts. The V gene is TRBV30, the J gene TRBJ1-5, with 9 bases that match TRBD1. Unmatched junction bases numbered 4, after V lost 4 bases and J lost 0 bases. This CDR3 contains 15 residues. Germline V CDR1 and CDR2: GTSNPN, SVGIG (reference sequence). The CDR3 protein is CAWTGQGLSNQPQHF. CDR3 DNA sequence: TGTGCCTGGACCGGACAGGGGCTTAGCAATCAGCCCCAGCATTTT.

V is TRBV11-2 and J is TRBJ1-1, with a tentative D call TRBD1 (5 bases). The CDR3 sequence is 14 residues long. Trimming left V 2 bases short and J 8 bases short, with 15 bases between. Germline assignment: CDR1 SGHAT and CDR2 FQNNGV. This chain's CDR3 is CASSLSYPPGEAFF. The DNA of the CDR3 is TGTGCCAGCAGCTTAAGTTACCCACCAGGGGAAGCTTTCTTT.

The rearrangement links TRBV6-5 to TRBJ1-1; D is uncertain. This CDR3 region has 16 residues. Germline V lookup: CDR1 MNHEY, CDR2 SVGAGI. The V end lost 2 bases, the J end lost 1 base, and 14 bases lay between the germline ends. CDR3 in amino acids: CASSYTRQAKNTEAFF. As DNA, the CDR3 is TGTGCCAGCAGTTACACGCGCCAGGCGAAGAACACTGAAGCTTTCTTT.

A word on this clone: Other DNA sequences from this sample encode an identical CDR3 as well. V usage is TRBV18 and J usage is TRBJ2-7; 8 nucleotides align to TRBD1. V lost 2 bases and J lost 2; bases outside the gene matches: 2. CDR3 length equals 14 residues. Germline CDR1 reads KGHSH; CDR2 reads LQKENI. The CDR3 nucleotides are TGTGCCAGCTCACCAGGGACAGGCCCCTACGAGCAGTACTTC. Protein: CASSPGTGPYEQYF. Full variable domain (rest looked up from reference TRBV18 and TRBJ2-7): NAGVMQNPRHLVRRRGQEARLRCSPMKGHSHVYWYRQLPEEGLKFMVYLQKENIIDESGMPKERFSAEFPKEGPSILRIQQVVRGDSAAYFCASSPGTGPYEQYFGPGTRLTVT.

The rearrangement joins TRBV2 to TRBJ1-1; TRBD1 is a possible D gene (5 bases). This CDR3 is 15 amino acids long. V was pared by 9 bases and J by 5 bases, with 22 bases between. In germline, CDR1 is SNHLY, CDR2 FYNNEI. Here the CDR3 reads CASPGSRGEGTEAFF. The CDR3 nucleotides read TGTGCCAGTCCAGGCAGTCGGGGGGAGGGGACTGAAGCTTTCTTT.

The chain carries TRBV5-1 and TRBJ1-3; the D is unclear. Trimming removed 0 bases from V and 2 bases from J, with 12 bases in between. Germline CDR1 and CDR2: SGHRS and YFSETQ. The CDR3 totals 16 residues. The CDR3 DNA is TGCGCCAGCAGCTTGGTCGTTTCAGGCGCTGGAAACACCATATATTTT. Its translation is CASSLVVSGAGNTIYF.

V is TRBV9 and J is TRBJ2-3; 8 bases map to TRBD2. With 4 bases clipped from V and 5 bases from J, the junction kept 6 bases outside the gene matches. This CDR3 is 14 amino acids long. Germline V gene sequence: CDR1 SGDLS, CDR2 YYNGEE. The CDR3 DNA sequence: TGTGCCAGCAGCCCACTAGCGGCGTTAGATACGCAGTATTTT. This codes for CASSPLAALDTQYF.

The chain couples TRBV7-2 to TRBJ2-2; possible D gene TRBD2, 5 bases. Germline V gene data show CDR1 as SGHTA and CDR2 as FQGNSA. This CDR3 contains 15 residues. The V end was cut by 2 bases, the J end by 7 bases, with 14 bases between. The CDR3 sequence: CASSLRTFGDGELFF. The DNA of the CDR3 is TGTGCCAGCAGCTTAAGAACGTTCGGGGACGGGGAGCTGTTTTTT.

The genes are TRBV4-3 and TRBJ2-1; D gene ambiguous. Germline V lookup: CDR1 LGHNA, CDR2 YSLEER. The CDR3 is made up of 15 amino acids. Trimming cost V 5 bases and J 1 base, with 12 bases left between them. The CDR3 here is CASSSRLVSYNEQFF. The CDR3 region has the DNA TGCGCCAGCAGCTCACGACTGGTTTCCTACAATGAGCAGTTCTTC.

The rearrangement uses TRBV15 and TRBJ2-2; TRBD1 matches at 7 bases. V lost 5 bases to trimming and J lost 2 bases; unmatched junction nucleotides: 14. The CDR3 totals 18 residues. Germline V CDR1 and CDR2: LNHNV, YYDKDF (reference sequence). The CDR3 sequence is CATSGRPPGQTNTGELFF. The CDR3 nucleotides read TGTGCCACCAGCGGAAGGCCTCCGGGACAGACCAACACCGGGGAGCTGTTTTTT. The full variable domain, in which reference TRBV15 and TRBJ2-2 provide the parts outside the CDR3, is DAMVIQNPRYQVTQFGKPVTLSCSQTLNHNVMYWYQQKSSQAPKLLFHYYDKDFNNEADTPDNFQSRRPNTSFCFLDIRSPGLGDTAMYLCATSGRPPGQTNTGELFFGEGSRLTVL.

This chain links TRBV29-1 with TRBJ2-5, with D possibly being TRBD2 (5 bases). Germline values: CDR1 SQVTM, CDR2 ANQGSEA. The CDR3 covers 14 residues. With 0 bases removed from V and 4 bases from J, the gap between germline ends came to 12 bases. For the CDR3, the DNA is TGCAGCGTTGAAGAATGGACTGGAGGAGAGACCCAGTACTTC. Protein product: CSVEEWTGGETQYF.

This sequence joins TRBV6-1 and TRBJ1-5; weak D call: TRBD1 (6 bases). CDR3 length: 15 residues. V lost 11 bases and J 3 bases, leaving 20 bases between the germline ends. CDR1 is MNHNS and CDR2 is SASEGT in the germline V gene. As DNA, the CDR3 is TGTGCCGGGTCGACGGGACAAACACTCAATCAGCCCCAGCATTTT. Amino acids: CAGSTGQTLNQPQHF.

The chain uses TRBV9 and TRBJ2-1; 10 bases map to TRBD2. The CDR3 extends over 17 amino acids. Looked up from germline, CDR1 is SGDLS and CDR2 is YYNGEE. J was trimmed by 7 bases and V by 4 bases; bases with no gene match: 14. The CDR3 protein is CASSSGWKAGGINEQFF. The CDR3 region has the DNA TGTGCCAGCAGCTCAGGGTGGAAAGCGGGGGGGATAAATGAGCAGTTCTTC.

V is TRBV14 and J is TRBJ2-2; D uncertain. Germline loops: CDR1 SGHDN, CDR2 FVKESK. The CDR3 runs to 13 residues. Trimming took 3 bases from V and 2 from J, leaving 4 bases between them. The CDR3 sequence: CASSHYNTGELFF. The CDR3 DNA reads TGTGCCAGCAGCCACTACAACACCGGGGAGCTGTTTTTT. The full variable domain, rest sourced from reference TRBV14 and TRBJ2-2, is EAGVTQFPSHSVIEKGQTVTLRCDPISGHDNLYWYRRVMGKEIKFLLHFVKESKQDESGMPNNRFLAERTGGTYSTLKVQPAELEDSGVYFCASSHYNTGELFFGEGSRLTVL.